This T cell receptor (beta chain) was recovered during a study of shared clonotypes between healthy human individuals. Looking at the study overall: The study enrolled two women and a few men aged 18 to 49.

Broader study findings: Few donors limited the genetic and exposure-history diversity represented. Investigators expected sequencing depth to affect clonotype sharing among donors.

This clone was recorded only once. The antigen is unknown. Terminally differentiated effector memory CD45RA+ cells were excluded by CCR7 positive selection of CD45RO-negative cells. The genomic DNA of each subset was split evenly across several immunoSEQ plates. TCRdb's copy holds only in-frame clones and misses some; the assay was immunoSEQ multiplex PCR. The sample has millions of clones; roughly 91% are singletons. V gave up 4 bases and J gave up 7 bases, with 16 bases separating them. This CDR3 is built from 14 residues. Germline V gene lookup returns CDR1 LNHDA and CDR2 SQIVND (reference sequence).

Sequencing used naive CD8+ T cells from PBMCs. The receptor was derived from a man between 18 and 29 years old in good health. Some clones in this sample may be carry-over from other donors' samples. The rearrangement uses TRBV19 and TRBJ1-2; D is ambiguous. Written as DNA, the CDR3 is TGTGCCAGTAGTAATTCGGGAGGCCTTGTTGGCTACACCTTC. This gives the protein CASSNSGGLVGYTF.